Each of the 14 T cell receptor beta chains below was sequenced from the same sample in a study of blood T cell repertoires in COVID-19. This table comes from immunoSEQ multiplex PCR, and its TCRdb copy is limited to in-frame clones, with some not included. This sample has about 210,000 clones, with 92% found just once. Sequenced: peripheral blood. Source of these receptors: a man aged 25-45 years with acute or convalescent COVID-19.

This clone was picked up one time. The rearrangement links TRBV6-6 to TRBJ1-4; 8 nucleotides align to TRBD1. This CDR3 comprises 15 residues. The germline CDR1 and CDR2 sequences are MNHNY and SVGAGI (reference sequence). The trim removed 2 bases at V and 5 bases at J, leaving 4 bases unmatched. The CDR3 spells CASSYPQGENEKLFF. CDR3 nucleotides: TGTGCCAGCAGTTACCCACAGGGGGAAAATGAAAAACTGTTTTTT.

This chain joins TRBV25-1 and TRBJ1-1, with D possibly being TRBD1 (6 bases). The CDR3 runs 13 residues. CDR1 is MGHDK and CDR2 is SYGVNS in the germline V gene. V was trimmed by 9 bases and J by 0 bases, leaving 11 bases between them. CDR3 loop: CASSRQVNTEAFF. The CDR3 DNA is TGTGCCAGTTCACGACAGGTGAACACTGAAGCTTTCTTT.

The V gene is TRBV27, the J gene TRBJ1-6, with 8 bases that match TRBD1. The V gene's germline CDR1 is MNHEY and CDR2 SMNVEV (reference sequence). With 3 bases clipped from V and 5 bases from J, the junction kept 3 bases outside the gene matches. CDR3 length: 15 amino acids. Here the CDR3 reads CASSFGQGNNSPLHF. The DNA for the CDR3 is TGTGCCAGCAGTTTCGGACAGGGCAATAATTCACCCCTCCACTTT.

The chain couples TRBV7-8 to TRBJ2-2, with 9 bases that match TRBD2. Trimming took 5 bases from V and 7 from J; bases not matched to a gene: 14. Germline lookup yields CDR1 SGHVS and CDR2 FQNEAQ. CDR3 length equals 17 residues. DNA for the CDR3: TGTGCCAGCAGCGCGTATCGAGCGGGGGGCTCAGTCGGGGAGCTGTTTTTT. Its protein product is CASSAYRAGGSVGELFF.

The chain combines TRBV28 with TRBJ2-2; 7 nucleotides agree with TRBD1. V dropped 6 bases and J dropped 0; count of bases not matched to a gene: 10. In germline, CDR1 is MDHEN, CDR2 SYDVKM. The length of the CDR3 is 17 residues. DNA for the CDR3: TGTGCCAGCAGAGTTGGACAGGATTTTTCGAACACCGGGGAGCTGTTTTTT. Encoded protein: CASRVGQDFSNTGELFF.

This rearrangement joins TRBV5-5 to TRBJ1-1; 7 bases line up with TRBD1. V shed 6 bases, J shed 4 bases, and the junction held 12 bases outside the gene matches. The CDR3 has 15 amino acids. Germline values: CDR1 SGHKS, CDR2 YYEKEE (reference sequence). CDR3 nucleotides: TGTGCCAGCACTCATCGAGAACAGGGGACCACTGAAGCTTTCTTT. Encoded protein: CASTHREQGTTEAFF.

The chain couples TRBV5-1 to TRBJ1-1, with a weak D call TRBD1 (5 bases). Looked up from germline, CDR1 is SGHRS and CDR2 is YFSETQ. This CDR3 is 14 amino acids long. Trimming removed 1 base from V and 2 bases from J, with 9 bases in between. In DNA, the CDR3 is TGCGCCAGCAGCTTGTTTGACAGCAACACTGAAGCTTTCTTT. The encoded protein is CASSLFDSNTEAFF. The full variable domain, in which reference TRBV5-1 and TRBJ1-1 provide the parts outside the CDR3, is KAGVTQTPRYLIKTRGQQVTLSCSPISGHRSVSWYQQTPGQGLQFLFEYFSETQRNKGNFPGRFSGRQFSNSRSEMNVSTLELGDSALYLCASSLFDSNTEAFFGQGTRLTVV.

The gene calls are TRBV28 and TRBJ1-3; no firm D call. Germline V gene data show CDR1 as MDHEN and CDR2 as SYDVKM. This CDR3 is built from 14 residues. Trimming took off 8 bases at V and 0 bases at J, with 11 bases between the two ends. CDR3 DNA: TGTGCCAGCGCCACATCCCCCTCTGGAAACACCATATATTTT. Its protein product is CASATSPSGNTIYF.

The V call is TRBV30, the J call TRBJ1-3; D remains unclear. Germline V gene sequence: CDR1 GTSNPN, CDR2 SVGIG (reference sequence). V lost 1 base and J lost 2, with 6 bases in between. This CDR3 region has 13 residues. Here the CDR3 reads CAWSAGTGNTIYF. Written as DNA, the CDR3 is TGTGCCTGGAGTGCAGGAACTGGAAACACCATATATTTT.

This clone appeared once. CDR3 amino acids: CASSLVRTGGTDTQYF. CDR3 sequence (DNA): TGTGCCAGCAGCTTGGTTAGGACAGGGGGCACAGATACGCAGTATTTT. The rearrangement uses TRBV5-8 and TRBJ2-3; TRBD1 aligns across 9 bases. Germline assignment: CDR1 SGHTS and CDR2 YDEGEE. This CDR3 has 16 residues. V was pared by 0 bases and J by 1 base, with 3 bases of the junction left unmatched.

CDR3 in amino acids: CASSKGADRVTPYEQYF. CDR3 coding DNA: TGTGCCAGCAGCAAAGGAGCAGACAGGGTAACCCCGTACGAGCAGTACTTC. The J gene is TRBJ2-7, the V gene TRBV21-1; the table names TRBD1, a call not compared with the DNA. TRBV21-1 is a listed pseudogene. This CDR3 is 17 amino acids long.

The gene calls are TRBV7-2 and TRBJ2-7, with TRBD2 matching over 10 bases. The length of the CDR3 is 16 residues. Germline values: CDR1 SGHTA, CDR2 FQGNSA. The V and J ends lost 6 bases and 3 bases, in that order; junction bases with no gene match: 11. The CDR3 reads CASRLGAGGRNYEQYF. CDR3 bases: TGTGCCAGCAGACTGGGAGCGGGGGGGCGAAACTACGAGCAGTACTTC. The whole variable domain, filled in from reference TRBV7-2 and TRBJ2-7, reads GAGVSQSPSNKVTEKGKDVELRCDPISGHTALYWYRQSLGQGLEFLIYFQGNSAPDKSGLPSDRFSAERTGGSVSTLTIQRTQQEDSAVYLCASRLGAGGRNYEQYFGPGTRLTVT.

This sequence joins TRBV5-5 and TRBJ2-7, with 9 bases fitting TRBD2. Germline V gives CDR1 SGHKS, CDR2 YYEKEE (reference sequence). The V and J ends lost 4 bases and 5 bases, in that order; junction bases with no gene match: 10. This CDR3 is 15 amino acids long. CDR3 in DNA: TGTGCCAGCAGCCCGGGACTAGCCCCACCGGACGAGCAGTACTTC. Residues: CASSPGLAPPDEQYF.

This rearrangement joins TRBV27 to TRBJ2-2; the match to TRBD2 covers 7 bases. The CDR3 length is 13 residues. J was trimmed by 5 bases and V by 4 bases; bases with no gene match: 1. Germline CDR1 MNHEY, CDR2 SMNVEV (reference sequence). The chain's CDR3 is CASSWGGTGELFF. The CDR3 bases are TGTGCCAGCAGTTGGGGGGGGACCGGGGAGCTGTTTTTT.